The next 30 T cell receptor beta chains were all read from a single sample in a study of Graves' ophthalmopathy and Graves' hyperthyroidism. Amplified TCR beta CDR3 regions were obtained using RNA transcripts as template. In the first round, RT-PCR was carried out with HTBI primers, and a multiplex PCR formed the second round. TCRdb processed the multiplex PCR reads anew with MiXCR; each CDR3 protein has one entry. The sample yields 300,000 to 350,000 distinct CDR3 sequences, 15% to 20% seen once. Sequencing was done on a sample of peripheral blood. Receptors were obtained from an adult man with Graves' ophthalmopathy.

This clonotype was recorded a few times. As DNA, the CDR3 is TGTGCCAGCAGAGACCACATTCCCCCGTGGACGGCCATAAAGGTGAACACTGAAGCTTTCTTT. It yields the protein CASRDHIPPWTAIKVNTEAFF. V and J are TRBV6-4 and TRBJ1-1; D call uncertain. Germline loops: CDR1 MRHNA, CDR2 SNTAGT. The V end was cut by 6 bases, the J end by 0 bases, with 32 bases between. CDR3 size: 21 residues.

This clonotype occurred many times. The CDR3: CASTPNRDPSGYTF. The DNA for the CDR3 is TGTGCCAGCACCCCTAACAGGGATCCCAGCGGCTACACCTTC. This rearrangement joins TRBV12-3 or TRBV12-4 to TRBJ1-2; D possibly corresponds to TRBD1 (6 bases). The length of the CDR3 is 14 residues. Trimming removed 7 bases at V and 8 bases at J, with 20 bases between.

This clonotype has at least ten counts. This chain links TRBV6-5 with TRBJ1-2, with D unclear. Germline CDR1 is MNHEY and CDR2 is SVGAGI. The CDR3 extends over 14 amino acids. The ends were cut back, 0 bases at V and 2 bases at J, with 7 bases in the middle. CDR3 DNA sequence: TGTGCCAGCAGTTACTCGAGGCAGAACTATGGCTACACCTTC. The encoded protein is CASSYSRQNYGYTF.

This CDR3 is CAISETVGTEAFF. The DNA for the CDR3 is TGTGCCATCAGTGAAACCGTGGGCACTGAAGCTTTCTTT. This chain joins TRBV10-3 and TRBJ1-1; D remains ambiguous. The CDR3 has 13 residues. Germline V lookup: CDR1 ENHRY, CDR2 SYGVKD. Trimming removed 3 bases at V and 4 bases at J, with 9 bases between.

This clonotype was counted at least ten times. The gene calls are TRBV25-1 and TRBJ1-1; TRBD1 might be the D (6 bases). There are 13 residues in the CDR3. The ends were cut back, 11 bases at V and 1 base at J, with 14 bases in the middle. Germline lookup yields CDR1 MGHDK and CDR2 SYGVNS. The DNA for the CDR3 is TGTGCCGCCAGGACAGCGCGGAACACTGAAGCTTTCTTT. Its protein product is CAARTARNTEAFF.

V and J are TRBV6-4 and TRBJ2-2; D uncertain. CDR1 is MRHNA and CDR2 is SNTAGT in the germline V gene. CDR3 size: 19 residues. V gave up 1 base and J gave up 3 bases, with 21 bases separating them. In nucleotides, the CDR3 is TGTGCCAGCAGTGACTATGGCGACCGGTCCGGCCTGGACACCGGGGAGCTGTTTTTT. Translating it yields CASSDYGDRSGLDTGELFF.

In its sample, this clonotype was seen many times. The genes are TRBV5-1 and TRBJ2-7; D tentatively fits TRBD1 or TRBD2 (5 bases each). Between the trimmed V and J ends, which lost 3 bases and 3 bases, there was a span of 10 bases. This CDR3 is 13 amino acids long. Per germline, CDR1 SGHRS and CDR2 YFSETQ. CDR3 sequence (DNA): TGCGCCAGCAGCTCCACGGGGCACTACGAGCAGTACTTC. Protein product: CASSSTGHYEQYF.

This clonotype has ten or more counts. J is TRBJ1-2 and V is TRBV25-1; D uncertain. V gave up 5 bases and J gave up 4 bases, with 23 bases separating them. The germline V gene encodes CDR1 MGHDK and CDR2 SYGVNS. This CDR3 has 17 residues. The DNA for the CDR3 is TGTGCCAGCAGTTCGGAGACGGGAGATTCATATGGCTATGGCTACACCTTC. It is translated as CASSSETGDSYGYGYTF.

This clonotype showed up many times. The V call is TRBV5-1, the J call TRBJ2-5; a possible D gene is TRBD2 (5 bases). V was pared by 1 base and J by 3 bases, with 10 bases between. The V gene's germline CDR1 is SGHRS and CDR2 YFSETQ. The CDR3 has 14 amino acids. CDR3 in DNA: TGCGCCAGCAGCTTGAGCCTAGCAGAAGAGACCCAGTACTTC. It translates to CASSLSLAEETQYF.

This clonotype showed up many times. DNA of the CDR3: TGTGCCAGCAGCTCAGACAGGGGGTACCAGCCCCAGCATTTT. Its translation: CASSSDRGYQPQHF. This chain joins TRBV7-9 and TRBJ1-5; TRBD1 matches at 9 bases. The CDR3 runs 14 residues. Germline lookup yields CDR1 SEHNR and CDR2 FQNEAQ (reference sequence). Unmatched junction bases numbered 5, after V lost 4 bases and J lost 7 bases.

This clonotype was seen many times. The chain employs TRBV13 and TRBJ1-3; weak D call: TRBD1 (5 bases). The CDR3 length is 15 residues. Germline CDR1 is PRHDT and CDR2 is FYEKMQ (reference sequence). The germline V and J ends were trimmed by 6 bases and 0 bases, with 12 bases remaining between them. The CDR3, as DNA: TGTGCCAGCAGACCGGGACGGTACTCTGGAAACACCATATATTTT. Translating gives CASRPGRYSGNTIYF.

Ten or more counts support this clonotype. This sequence joins TRBV11-2 and TRBJ2-2; the match to TRBD1 covers 7 bases. Unmatched junction bases numbered 5, after V lost 6 bases and J lost 4 bases. The length of the CDR3 is 14 residues. Germline CDR1 SGHAT, CDR2 FQNNGV. Here the CDR3 reads CASRPGQLTGELFF. The CDR3 nucleotides read TGTGCCAGCAGACCGGGACAGCTCACCGGGGAGCTGTTTTTT.

This clonotype was observed many times. This chain connects TRBV6-1 to TRBJ1-3; TRBD1 agrees at 7 bases. Trimming at V came to 6 bases and at J to 2 bases, leaving 10 bases not matched to a gene. In germline, CDR1 is MNHNS, CDR2 SASEGT. The CDR3 covers 16 residues. In nucleotides, the CDR3 is TGTGCCAGCAGCCTCACGGGACAGTCCACTGGAAACACCATATATTTT. Its translation is CASSLTGQSTGNTIYF.

This chain joins TRBV28 and TRBJ1-2, with 7 positions matching TRBD1. The CDR3 extends over 15 amino acids. The ends lost 3 bases at V and 4 bases at J; junction bases unmatched: 8. Germline values: CDR1 MDHEN, CDR2 SYDVKM. In DNA form, the CDR3 reads TGTGCCAGCAGTTTGCCAAACAGGGGACCCTATGGCTACACCTTC. It specifies CASSLPNRGPYGYTF.

This clonotype was detected many times. The genes are TRBV28 and TRBJ1-3; D might be TRBD1 (6 bases). The CDR3 length is 14 residues. CDR1 is MDHEN and CDR2 is SYDVKM in the germline V gene. Trimming removed 11 bases at V and 0 bases at J, with 14 bases between. The CDR3 is CASFPGASGNTIYF. CDR3 DNA sequence: TGTGCCTCATTCCCAGGGGCCTCTGGAAACACCATATATTTT.

This clonotype showed up just a few times. This may arise from a read error, as a much more abundant clone is one base away. The rearrangement links TRBV6-1 to TRBJ1-5; 7 positions agree with TRBD1. J gave up 3 bases and V 6 bases, and 8 bases lay outside the gene matches. This CDR3 is built from 15 residues. Per the germline V gene, CDR1 is MNHNS and CDR2 is SASEGT. The CDR3 is CASRRTGHNNQPQHF. The CDR3 DNA follows: TGTGCCAGCAGAAGGACAGGCCATAACAATCAGCCCCAGCATTTT.

This clonotype was counted many times. V is TRBV6-5 and J is TRBJ2-7, with 14 nucleotides matching TRBD2. Germline loops: CDR1 MNHEY, CDR2 SVGAGI. The ends lost 4 bases at V and 2 bases at J; junction bases unmatched: 7. This CDR3 contains 17 residues. CDR3 protein: CASSLKRTSGGTYEQYF. In DNA form, the CDR3 reads TGTGCCAGCAGTTTAAAACGGACTAGCGGGGGGACCTACGAGCAGTACTTC.

Comment on this clonotype: With a much larger clone just one base away, this may be a read error. The conserved phenylalanine or tryptophan is not found at the CDR3 terminus, so this likely reflects a read error. V and J are TRBV28 and TRBJ2-7, with 7 bases aligning to TRBD2. Germline-derived CDR1 and CDR2 are MDHEN and SYDVKM. Losses at the gene ends were 3 bases for V and 1 base for J; bases not matched to a gene: 6. This CDR3 is 15 amino acids long. CDR3: CASSLWASGSYEQYL. CDR3 nucleotides: TGTGCCAGCAGTTTGTGGGCTAGCGGATCCTACGAGCAGTACCTC.

The genes are TRBV12-3 or TRBV12-4 and TRBJ2-2; D perhaps matches TRBD1 (6 bases). The CDR3 is 14 amino acids. V lost 6 bases, J lost 5 bases, and 13 bases lay in between. Here the CDR3 reads CASRPRTETGELFF. CDR3 nucleotide sequence: TGTGCCAGCAGGCCCCGGACAGAAACCGGGGAGCTGTTTTTT.

Written as DNA, the CDR3 is TGTGCCAGCACCACAGGACAGGAGGCGTACTATGGCTACACCTTC. Translation: CASTTGQEAYYGYTF. The rearrangement uses TRBV6-2 or TRBV6-3 and TRBJ1-2; TRBD1 matches 7 bases. With 7 bases clipped from V and 3 bases from J, the junction kept 11 bases outside the gene matches. The CDR3 consists of 15 residues. The V gene's germline CDR1 is MNHEY and CDR2 SVGEGT.

This clonotype was recorded many times. Germline and junction disagree at one end, which may indicate a read error. This chain links TRBV7-6 with TRBJ1-1; D call uncertain. In germline, CDR1 is SGHVS, CDR2 FNYEAQ. The CDR3 is 15 residues long. CDR3 loop: CASSLQTGMNTDAFF. For the CDR3, the DNA is TGTGCCAGCAGCTTACAGACCGGAATGAACACTGACGCTTTCTTT.

At least ten counts were recorded for this clonotype. The V gene is TRBV20-1, the J gene TRBJ2-5; possible D gene TRBD1, 6 bases. The CDR3 length is 13 residues. Trimming removed 5 bases at V and 2 bases at J, with 12 bases between. Germline CDR1 DFQATT, CDR2 SNEGSKA (reference sequence). CDR3 loop: CSALRTAQETQYF. The CDR3, as DNA: TGCAGTGCTCTTAGGACAGCTCAAGAGACCCAGTACTTC.

This clonotype was observed many times. The rearrangement links TRBV24-1 to TRBJ2-2; 7 bases map to TRBD1. The germline CDR1 and CDR2 sequences are KGHDR and SFDVKD. Germline trimming cut 4 bases from V and 6 bases from J; bases unmatched to any gene: 16. CDR3 size: 18 residues. CDR3 DNA sequence: TGTGCCACCAGTGACCCTAGACAGGGCCCCTCTGGGCCCGGGGAGCTGTTTTTT. Translation gives CATSDPRQGPSGPGELFF.

CDR3 residues: CASMPRGVVNTEAFF. The CDR3 region has the DNA TGTGCCAGCATGCCTAGAGGGGTCGTGAACACTGAAGCTTTCTTT. The chain is built from TRBV6-2 or TRBV6-3 and TRBJ1-1; D perhaps matches TRBD1 (5 bases). Germline V gives CDR1 MNHEY, CDR2 SVGEGT. This CDR3 has 15 residues. V was pared by 7 bases and J by 0 bases, with 15 bases between.

In this sample, this clonotype turned up many times. This chain uses TRBV29-1 with TRBJ2-7; tentative D call: TRBD1 (6 bases). V dropped 4 bases and J dropped 1 base, with 17 bases sitting between them. From germline, CDR1 is SQVTM and CDR2 ANQGSEA. The CDR3 loop spans 15 amino acids. The CDR3 DNA reads TGCAGCGTTGTCCTCCGGCAGGGGTTGTCCTACGAGCAGTACTTC. The encoded protein is CSVVLRQGLSYEQYF.

This clonotype was seen many times. The chain carries TRBV7-2 and TRBJ2-5; D is perhaps TRBD1 or TRBD2 (5 bases each). The CDR3 totals 15 residues. From germline, CDR1 is SGHTA and CDR2 FQGNSA. V was cut by 1 base and J by 5 bases, with 14 bases left in between. The CDR3, as DNA: TGTGCCAGCAGCTTAGGGGTTGAGGGGACGGAGACCCAGTACTTC. Amino acid sequence: CASSLGVEGTETQYF.

The chain couples TRBV20-1 to TRBJ2-5; the D gene could be TRBD1 or TRBD2 (5 bases each). The CDR3 is made up of 13 amino acids. The V gene's germline CDR1 is DFQATT and CDR2 SNEGSKA (reference sequence). Trimming took 2 bases from V and 1 from J, leaving 8 bases between them. The DNA for the CDR3 is TGCAGTGCTAGATCCGGGACCCAAGAGACCCAGTACTTC. This sequence encodes CSARSGTQETQYF.

This clonotype was seen once. The chain combines TRBV6-1 with TRBJ1-1; possible D gene TRBD1, 5 bases. This CDR3 spans 19 amino acids. From germline, CDR1 is MNHNS and CDR2 SASEGT. Between the trimmed V and J ends, which lost 0 bases and 4 bases, there was a span of 24 bases. CDR3 DNA: TGTGCCAGCAGTGAAGCCCATGGGGGGATCAACAGGTTCAGCACTGAAGCTTTCTTT. Translating it yields CASSEAHGGINRFSTEAFF.

This clonotype was observed at least ten times. This chain uses TRBV29-1 with TRBJ1-1; D is undetermined. The CDR3 consists of 13 residues. The V gene's germline CDR1 is SQVTM and CDR2 ANQGSEA. V lost 7 bases and J lost 0, with 12 bases in between. The CDR3 sequence: CSAEQWMNTEAFF. As DNA, the CDR3 is TGCAGCGCCGAACAGTGGATGAACACTGAAGCTTTCTTT.

Many counts were recorded for this clonotype. The rearrangement joins TRBV19 to TRBJ2-7; 8 nucleotides line up with TRBD1. The V and J ends lost 6 bases and 0 bases, in that order; junction bases with no gene match: 7. The germline CDR1 and CDR2 sequences are LNHDA and SQIVND (reference sequence). CDR3 size: 15 residues. The CDR3 nucleotides read TGTGCCAGTAGCATCGGGGACAGGAGCTCCTACGAGCAGTACTTC. Translation: CASSIGDRSSYEQYF.